This T cell receptor (beta chain) was captured in a study of cytomegalovirus exposure and HLA in healthy donors. The germline gives CDR1 GTSNPN, CDR2 SVGIG (reference sequence). CDR3 length: 12 amino acids. V lost 7 bases and J lost 4; bases outside the gene matches: 1. On this clone: Antigen specificity is unknown.

Study-wide findings and caveats: It was confirmed in vitro that a few of the CMV-associated chains were specific for CMV antigens.

The PCR made use of 60 Vbeta and 13 Jbeta primers. The method was immunoSEQ multiplex PCR; TCRdb's version includes in-frame clones alone and lacks a portion of them. The sample lists more than 100,000 clones, under 90% occurring once. The sample was PBMCs. The receptor was isolated from a female donor in good health and CMV-seropositive. The rearrangement uses TRBV30 and TRBJ2-5; 12 nucleotides agree with TRBD2. The CDR3 DNA reads as TGTGCCTCTAGCGGGGGGGGAGAGACCCAGTACTTC. As protein: CASSGGGETQYF. Full variable domain (outside the CDR3, taken from reference TRBV30 and TRBJ2-5): SQTIHQWPATLVQPVGSPLSLECTVEGTSNPNLYWYRQAAGRGLQLLFYSVGIGQISSEVPQNLSASRPQDRQFILSSKKLLLSDSGFYLCASSGGGETQYFGPGTRLLVL.